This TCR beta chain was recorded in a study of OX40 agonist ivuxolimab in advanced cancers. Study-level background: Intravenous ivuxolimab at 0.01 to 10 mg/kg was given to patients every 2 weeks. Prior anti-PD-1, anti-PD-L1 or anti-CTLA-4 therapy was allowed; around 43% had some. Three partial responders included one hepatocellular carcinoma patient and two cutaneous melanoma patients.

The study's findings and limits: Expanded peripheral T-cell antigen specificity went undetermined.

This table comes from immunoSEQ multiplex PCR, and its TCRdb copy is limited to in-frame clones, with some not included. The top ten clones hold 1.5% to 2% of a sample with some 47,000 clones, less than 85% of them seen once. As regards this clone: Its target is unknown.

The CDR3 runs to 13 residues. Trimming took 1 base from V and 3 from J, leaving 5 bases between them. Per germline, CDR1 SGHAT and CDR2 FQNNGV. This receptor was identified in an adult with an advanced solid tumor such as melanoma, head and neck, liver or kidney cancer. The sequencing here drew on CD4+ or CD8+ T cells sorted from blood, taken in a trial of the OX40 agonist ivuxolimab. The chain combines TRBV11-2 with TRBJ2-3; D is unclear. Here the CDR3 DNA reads TGTGCCAGCAGCTTAGGACTGACAGATACGCAGTATTTT. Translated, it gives CASSLGLTDTQYF.